These 23 T cell receptor beta chains share one sample of origin, sequenced in a study of control samples from healthy donors and cancer patients. Data came from immunoSEQ multiplex PCR; TCRdb stores just in-frame clones and leaves some out. The sample shows about 120,000 clones, approximately 87% of them seen only once. Source material: blood. The receptors derive from a man under 40 in good health.

This clone was seen a single time. The chain recombines TRBV29-1 with TRBJ2-7, with TRBD2 as a possible D gene (5 bases). V gave up 6 bases and J gave up 0 bases, with 9 bases separating them. The CDR3 is 12 residues long. Germline V CDR1 and CDR2: SQVTM, ANQGSEA. In nucleotides, the CDR3 is TGCAGCGTCGGAGGCCTCTCCTACGAGCAGTACTTC. Translating it yields CSVGGLSYEQYF.

This chain connects TRBV29-1 to TRBJ1-2; TRBD1 agrees at 8 bases. Germline values: CDR1 SQVTM, CDR2 ANQGSEA. CDR3 length equals 13 residues. Trimming at V came to 4 bases and at J to 3 bases, leaving 4 bases not matched to a gene. The CDR3: CSVVPGGDYGYTF. The CDR3 nucleotides read TGCAGCGTTGTCCCAGGGGGCGACTATGGCTACACCTTC.

The chain joins TRBV14 to TRBJ1-2; 8 nucleotides line up with TRBD1. The CDR3 contains 14 residues. Trimming removed 4 bases from V and 6 bases from J; junction bases left unmatched: 7. Germline lookup yields CDR1 SGHDN and CDR2 FVKESK. The CDR3 DNA is TGTGCCAGCAGCCCCGGACAGGGACGCCATGGCTACACCTTC. It is translated as CASSPGQGRHGYTF.

The chain has TRBV24-1 and TRBJ1-4; 7 positions match TRBD1. J was trimmed by 0 bases and V by 4 bases; bases with no gene match: 7. Per germline, CDR1 KGHDR and CDR2 SFDVKD. The CDR3 runs 17 residues. The CDR3 nucleotides read TGTGCCACCAGTGACTCCGGGACAGCAACAACTAATGAAAAACTGTTTTTT. This gives the protein CATSDSGTATTNEKLFF.

Only a few counts were recorded for this clone. V usage is TRBV21-1 and J usage is TRBJ2-1. TRBV21-1 is a pseudogene. The CDR3 covers 13 residues. CDR3 coding DNA: TGTGCCAGCAGCAAAGAAGAGGGACCCGAGCAGTTCTTC. This translates into CASSKEEGPEQFF.

CDR3 protein: CAWSAMTGSGGGYTF. The DNA for the CDR3 is TGTGCCTGGAGTGCAATGACAGGGTCCGGGGGTGGCTACACCTTC. The chain has TRBV30 and TRBJ1-2; 7 bases fit TRBD1. This CDR3 is built from 15 residues. Unmatched junction bases numbered 12, after V lost 1 base and J lost 7 bases. The germline V gene encodes CDR1 GTSNPN and CDR2 SVGIG (reference sequence).

The gene calls are TRBV10-3 and TRBJ1-2; 7 nucleotides align to TRBD1. The length of the CDR3 is 11 residues. Germline CDR1 ENHRY, CDR2 SYGVKD. The V and J ends lost 6 bases and 14 bases, in that order; junction bases with no gene match: 9. The CDR3 DNA follows: TGTGCCATCAGGGGAGGGGGCGCAGATACCTTC. Amino acids: CAIRGGGADTF.

This chain joins TRBV12-5 and TRBJ1-1; D uncertain. Between the trimmed V and J ends, which lost 3 bases and 4 bases, there was a span of 6 bases. Germline V gene data show CDR1 as LGHNT and CDR2 as FRNRAP. The CDR3 is 12 amino acids. The CDR3 sequence: CASGFRGTEAFF. The CDR3 bases are TGTGCTAGTGGTTTTCGGGGCACTGAAGCTTTCTTT.

The V call is TRBV5-1, the J call TRBJ1-2; D ambiguous. CDR1 SGHRS and CDR2 YFSETQ come from the germline V gene. V was shortened by 0 bases and J by 2 bases, with 8 bases between the two germline ends. This CDR3 has 14 residues. This CDR3 is CASSLAPGNYGYTF. As DNA, the CDR3 is TGCGCCAGCAGCTTGGCGCCGGGGAACTATGGCTACACCTTC.

The chain recombines TRBV7-2 with TRBJ1-2; 12 nucleotides align to TRBD1. Germline V lookup: CDR1 SGHTA, CDR2 FQGNSA. The CDR3 contains 14 residues. V lost 4 bases, J lost 8 bases, and 5 bases stayed unmatched. The DNA for the CDR3 is TGTGCCAGCAGCTGGGGACAGGGGGCTGGCGGCTACACCTTC. Translation: CASSWGQGAGGYTF.

This chain joins TRBV5-1 and TRBJ2-2; D is unresolved. The CDR3 has 13 amino acids. Germline V gene data show CDR1 as SGHRS and CDR2 as YFSETQ. Between the trimmed V and J ends, which lost 0 bases and 6 bases, there was a span of 6 bases. The CDR3 region is CASSLDGSGELFF. The CDR3 region has the DNA TGCGCCAGCAGCTTGGACGGGTCCGGGGAGCTGTTTTTT.

J is TRBJ1-2 and V is TRBV30, with TRBD1 matching 8 bases. CDR1 and CDR2 (germline): GTSNPN, SVGIG (reference sequence). Losses at the gene ends were 5 bases for V and 6 bases for J; bases not matched to a gene: 11. CDR3 size: 14 residues. The CDR3 coding sequence is TGTGCCTGGTCCTCCGGACAGGGTTACAATGGCTACACCTTC. Protein: CAWSSGQGYNGYTF.

This rearrangement joins TRBV2 to TRBJ1-1; D unclear. The CDR3 runs 14 residues. Looked up from germline, CDR1 is SNHLY and CDR2 is FYNNEI. V lost 3 bases, J lost 7 bases, and 15 bases lay in between. The CDR3 bases are TGTGCCAGCAGTGAGTCAGGCAGACTGAGTGAAGCTTTCTTT. Its protein product is CASSESGRLSEAFF.

V is TRBV10-3 and J is TRBJ1-2; D unresolved. CDR3 length equals 13 residues. The germline V and J ends were trimmed by 2 bases and 8 bases, with 12 bases remaining between them. Per the germline V gene, CDR1 is ENHRY and CDR2 is SYGVKD. CDR3 in DNA: TGTGCCATCAGTGAGGCTGAGTCCGGAGGCTACACCTTC. It yields the protein CAISEAESGGYTF.

The chain carries TRBV3-1 (or the pseudogene TRBV3-2) and TRBJ1-1; no firm D call. Germline V gene lookup returns CDR1 LGHDT and CDR2 YNNKEL (reference sequence). The CDR3 has 13 residues. The germline V and J ends were trimmed by 0 bases and 4 bases, with 6 bases remaining between them. The chain's CDR3 is CASSQEGGTEAFF. CDR3 bases: TGTGCCAGCAGCCAAGAGGGAGGCACTGAAGCTTTCTTT.

The J gene is TRBJ1-1, the V gene TRBV9, with D uncertain. V lost 5 bases and J lost 2, with 13 bases in between. Germline loops: CDR1 SGDLS, CDR2 YYNGEE. This CDR3 has 14 amino acids. CDR3 in DNA: TGTGCCAGCAGGAGCCAGGAGTTTAACACTGAAGCTTTCTTT. Amino acids: CASRSQEFNTEAFF.

This clone showed up just a few times. This chain links TRBV7-3 with TRBJ2-1; 12 positions agree with TRBD2. The CDR3 has 15 amino acids. The germline CDR1 and CDR2 sequences are SGHTA and FQGTGA. Trimming took 4 bases from V and 4 from J; bases not matched to a gene: 2. CDR3 nucleotide sequence: TGTGCCAGCAGCTCCGGGACTAGCGGGTACAATGAGCAGTTCTTC. As protein: CASSSGTSGYNEQFF.

The chain has TRBV5-1 and TRBJ1-1; D unclear. The V and J ends lost 5 bases and 2 bases respectively, with 19 bases between them. CDR3 length equals 16 residues. CDR1 is SGHRS, CDR2 YFSETQ, per germline. CDR3 sequence (DNA): TGCGCCAGCAGTCTTCCCGACACCCTCGGTAACACTGAAGCTTTCTTT. This encodes CASSLPDTLGNTEAFF.

V usage is TRBV27 and J usage is TRBJ1-3; no clear D gene. Germline loops: CDR1 MNHEY, CDR2 SMNVEV (reference sequence). Deletions cut 0 bases from V and 0 bases from J, with 6 bases between. The CDR3 is 15 amino acids. The CDR3 loop reads CASSLSPGSGNTIYF. The DNA of the CDR3 is TGTGCCAGCAGTTTATCGCCAGGCTCTGGAAACACCATATATTTT.

This chain links TRBV15 with TRBJ2-5; the D call may be TRBD1 or TRBD2 (6 bases each). This CDR3 has 15 amino acids. The V and J ends lost 6 bases and 2 bases respectively, with 16 bases between them. Germline CDR1 reads LNHNV; CDR2 reads YYDKDF (reference sequence). The CDR3 DNA is TGTGCCACCAGGGGGGGCAGAGGGGGGCAAGAGACCCAGTACTTC. Its translation is CATRGGRGGQETQYF.

This chain connects TRBV24-1 to TRBJ2-1; a possible D gene is TRBD2 (6 bases). Germline CDR1 KGHDR, CDR2 SFDVKD. Trimming took off 9 bases at V and 0 bases at J, with 14 bases between the two ends. CDR3 length: 15 residues. Here the CDR3 reads CATRGGRSSYNEQFF. CDR3 coding DNA: TGTGCCACCCGTGGGGGGAGGAGCTCCTACAATGAGCAGTTCTTC.

The chain joins TRBV5-7 to TRBJ1-2; D perhaps matches TRBD1 (6 bases). TRBV5-7 is an ORF; its function is uncertain. The CDR3 has 13 amino acids. V lost 4 bases to trimming and J lost 8 bases, with 15 bases between them. The CDR3 bases are TGTGCCAGCAGCCTGGGGGCAGCGGGAGGCTACACCTTC. It is translated as CASSLGAAGGYTF.

The V call is TRBV5-5, the J call TRBJ1-4, with D unclear. Germline values: CDR1 SGHKS, CDR2 YYEKEE (reference sequence). The CDR3 spans 15 residues. Deletions cut 4 bases from V and 0 bases from J, with 10 bases between. The CDR3 is CASSPRPSTNEKLFF. The CDR3 nucleotides read TGTGCCAGCAGCCCCCGTCCTTCAACTAATGAAAAACTGTTTTTT.